What follows is one T cell receptor (beta chain) and its context. Assay: immunoSEQ multiplex PCR; the TCRdb copy retains only in-frame clones and omits some. The sample yields hundreds of thousands of clones, around 87% seen once. This sample is drawn from a study of blood T cell repertoires in COVID-19. The CDR3 is 14 residues long. J gave up 5 bases and V 2 bases, and 2 bases lay outside the gene matches. The germline gives CDR1 SGHDT, CDR2 YYEEEE. The TCR originated in a woman in her fifties or sixties who had recovered from COVID-19. The sample taken for sequencing was peripheral blood. The chain combines TRBV5-6 with TRBJ2-5; 11 nucleotides agree with TRBD2. CDR3 coding DNA: TGTGCCAGCAGCTTTAGCGGGGGGGCGGAGACCCAGTACTTC. Amino acids: CASSFSGGAETQYF. The complete variable domain, with remaining parts taken from reference TRBV5-6 and TRBJ2-5, reads DAGVTQSPTHLIKTRGQQVTLRCSPKSGHDTVSWYQQALGQGPQFIFQYYEEEERQRGNFPDRFSGHQFPNYSSELNVNALLLGDSALYLCASSFSGGAETQYFGPGTRLLVL.